Detailed here is one TCR beta chain. Its antigen is unknown. Germline V gene lookup returns CDR1 LNHDA and CDR2 SQIVND (reference sequence). V gave up 9 bases and J gave up 2 bases, with 21 bases separating them. The CDR3 sequence is 16 residues long. Sequencing used immunoSEQ multiplex PCR; TCRdb keeps in-frame clones, though not all of them. The sample records roughly 70,000 clones, almost 85% being singletons. The sample originates from a study of OX40 agonist ivuxolimab in advanced cancers. Study details: Anti-PD-1, anti-PD-L1 or anti-CTLA-4 therapy given earlier was allowed, and around 40% had some. Study-wide results and limits: Specificity for antigen went undetermined in the expanded peripheral T cells.

This chain uses TRBV19 with TRBJ2-3; D is perhaps TRBD2 (5 bases). The sample here was CD4+ or CD8+ T cells sorted from blood, taken in a trial of the OX40 agonist ivuxolimab. The receptor was isolated from an adult with an advanced solid tumor such as melanoma, head and neck, liver or kidney cancer. In DNA form, the CDR3 reads TGTGCCAGACAAACCTCGGGATTGTCACTCACAGATACGCAGTATTTT. This translates into CARQTSGLSLTDTQYF.